One T cell receptor beta chain is described in this entry. Its antigen is unidentified. This specimen belongs to a study of graft-versus-host responses after intestinal transplantation. Across the study: Transplants were multivisceral, liver-intestinal, or isolated intestinal. After anti-thymocyte globulin induction, recipients took tacrolimus and steroids for three to four years. The study's findings and limits: The recipient marrow held GvH clones, and some of them showed up first in ileum or blood. High graft-versus-host to host-versus-graft clonal ratios were found in allografts of patients who had graft-donor T cell macrochimerism.

CDR1 is MDHEN and CDR2 is SYDVKM in the germline V gene. The ends lost 1 base at V and 0 bases at J; junction bases unmatched: 6. The CDR3 runs 17 residues. The repertoire was sequenced with immunoSEQ multiplex PCR; TCRdb's copy has only in-frame clones and lacks some. The sample shows about 73,000 clones, 90% of them seen only once. The chain employs TRBV28 and TRBJ1-3, with 7 bases aligning to TRBD1. The sequencing used unstimulated CD8+ T cells sorted from spleen or lymph node cells, collected before transplant. This clonotype was obtained from a human donor who was the organ donor for an intestinal transplant. CDR3 sequence: CASSLSTTGDSGNTIYF. The CDR3 coding sequence is TGTGCCAGCAGTTTATCAACAACAGGGGACTCTGGAAACACCATATATTTT. Full variable domain (outside the CDR3, taken from reference TRBV28 and TRBJ1-3): DVKVTQSSRYLVKRTGEKVFLECVQDMDHENMFWYRQDPGLGLRLIYFSYDVKMKEKGDIPEGYSVSREKKERFSLILESASTNQTSMYLCASSLSTTGDSGNTIYFGEGSWLTVV.